The subject of this entry is one TCR beta chain. This record comes from a study of blood T cell repertoires in COVID-19. Study context: Whether acute or convalescent, the COVID-19 samples came from the United States, Italy and Spain. T cells, B-cell-depleted T cells, or PBMCs provided the cDNA or gDNA that served as material.

Original analysis: For nucleated cells, counts were estimated from reference gene primer amplification. Sequencing used immunoSEQ multiplex PCR; TCRdb keeps in-frame clones, though not all of them. That table is the source of V, J and clone size, and D and trimming were worked out from the DNA. The sample carries some 250,000 clones, around 88% recorded once. The V and J ends lost 5 bases and 4 bases respectively, with 20 bases between them. The germline V gene encodes CDR1 SGHTA and CDR2 FQGNSA. The length of the CDR3 is 16 residues. The TCR sequence derives from a man aged 80 or over with acute or convalescent COVID-19. The sample taken for sequencing was peripheral blood. The V call is TRBV7-2, the J call TRBJ1-1; a possible D gene is TRBD1 (5 bases). DNA of the CDR3: TGTGCCAGCAGCCCAAGCCCGGGGGGAGTGAGCACTGAAGCTTTCTTT. Protein product: CASSPSPGGVSTEAFF.